This T cell receptor beta chain was sequenced for a study of shared clonotypes between healthy human individuals (TCRdb year 2020). Concerning the study at large: A couple of women and a few men aged 18 to 49 years were included in the cohort. Per donor, three plates each were used for CD4 naive and CD4 memory, two for CD8 naive, and one for CD8 memory. Blood TCR repertoires of about 5 healthy adults were deeply sequenced to estimate repertoire size and the extent of clonotype sharing between individuals. To increase sequencing depth and limit assay-specific biases, TCR repertoire library preparation and sequencing were carried out by different laboratories using diverse techniques. Per donor, leukapheresis produced somewhere between about 0.8 and 9.5 billion PBMCs.

The donors were healthy, HIV-negative adults with no recently reported acute infections or vaccinations. Every donor was a Caucasian adult living in Nashville, Tennessee, USA. CD4+ T cells were enriched by magnetic negative selection, after which naive cells were positively selected on CD45RA and the negative fraction was taken as the memory subset. Blood was obtained by leukapheresis, after which PBMCs were separated by Ficoll-Histopaque density gradient centrifugation and cryopreserved in liquid nitrogen vapor phase. Analytical flow cytometry was used to check the purity and quantity of every magnetically sorted T cell population. Genomic DNA was isolated from every sorted fraction and measured by UV absorbance on a Nanodrop 2000c. The paper's findings and limits, for the study overall: When a few donors were compared, the shared fraction of clonotypes was 5% to 6.5% for naive CD4, 3.5% to 4% for naive CD8, about 2.5% for memory CD4, and less than 0.5% for memory CD8. Naive subsets generally had larger estimated clonotype richness than memory subsets. The small number of donors limited the genetic and exposure-history diversity represented. Pairwise subsampling led to the expectation that sequencing depth would affect the degree of clonotype sharing among donors. Rarefaction of sorted-subset datasets indicated incomplete sequencing despite the large sequencing depth. Sampling was restricted to blood, and TCR repertoires in tissue are likely to differ from TCR repertoires in blood. Clonotypes shared by all four sorted-subset donors showed higher generation probabilities than non-shared clonotypes.

Germline trimming amounts to 4 bases on V and 2 bases on J, with 2 as the count of junction bases outside the gene matches. Reading from cysteine to phenylalanine, the CDR3 counts 13 amino acids. Only CDR3 DNA remains: 39 bases, in frame from the first base. Looking up the germline V gene (reference sequence) yields CDR1 SGHNT and CDR2 YYREEE. This clone was counted a single time. This clone's antigen is unknown. No much larger clonotype is one base removed from it; base qualities were not supplied. Using the deep immunoSEQ assay, TCR CDR3 regions were amplified from genomic DNA by multiplex PCR. Genomic DNA extracted from each cell subset was distributed evenly over all wells of several immunoSEQ 96-well plates, and each plate served as one replicate. For sorted subsets, 150 to 200 ng genomic DNA, equal to tens of thousands of T cell genomes, was loaded into each replicate PCR. The purified libraries were quantified using a Qubit 3.0 fluorometer, sized with a Bioanalyzer 2100, and then quantified again using the KAPA Library Quantification kit. Every immunoSEQ 96-well plate was sequenced on a dedicated single-read 150-cycle Illumina NextSeq 550 flow cell. The paper's processing steps were these. The immunoSEQ output contained only junctional sequences without quality scores, so filtering could not match that applied to full-length reads. Sequences were annotated with PyIR, a Python wrapper for IgBLAST v1.9, using IMGT germline references to assign V/J genes and CDR3. Reads were filtered out if the reads had weak V/J assignments (E-value above 1e-6), no CDR3, stop codons, out-of-frame junctions, or ambiguous translated residues. V3J clonotypes were defined as sequences sharing an identical inferred V gene, J gene, and CDR3 amino acid sequence. To compute the percentage overlap between repertoires, the number of shared unique clonotypes was divided by the size of the smaller repertoire. RTK rarefaction, the Chao1 estimator, and Recon v2.1 estimates of unobserved clonotypes were used to assess repertoire richness. For all TCRbeta clonotypes obtained by the gDNA method from a handful of donors, generation probabilities were computed with OLGA. What TCRdb holds here is the immuneACCESS table cut down to in-frame rearrangements. Part of the clones is not present; checked against another copy, under half of the missing clones reflect an unresolved V gene, and the others are unexplained. D and trimming were read from the DNA, whereas the V and J calls and clone size are those reported in that table. This sample lists 1,400,000 or so clones; 98% were detected once. The ten top clones hold 0.36% of the sample.

This TCR was recovered from a man aged 25-45 years in good health. Source material: naive CD4+ T cells sorted from blood. Sample cell subset or site, as interpreted from the label and publication: CD45RA+ positively selected. The chain was built from TRBV5-4 and TRBJ2-7, with 8 bases in between that match TRBD1. The encoded CDR3 is CASSRDRTYEQYF. The DNA reads TGTGCCAGCAGCCGGGACAGGACCTACGAGCAGTACTTC.